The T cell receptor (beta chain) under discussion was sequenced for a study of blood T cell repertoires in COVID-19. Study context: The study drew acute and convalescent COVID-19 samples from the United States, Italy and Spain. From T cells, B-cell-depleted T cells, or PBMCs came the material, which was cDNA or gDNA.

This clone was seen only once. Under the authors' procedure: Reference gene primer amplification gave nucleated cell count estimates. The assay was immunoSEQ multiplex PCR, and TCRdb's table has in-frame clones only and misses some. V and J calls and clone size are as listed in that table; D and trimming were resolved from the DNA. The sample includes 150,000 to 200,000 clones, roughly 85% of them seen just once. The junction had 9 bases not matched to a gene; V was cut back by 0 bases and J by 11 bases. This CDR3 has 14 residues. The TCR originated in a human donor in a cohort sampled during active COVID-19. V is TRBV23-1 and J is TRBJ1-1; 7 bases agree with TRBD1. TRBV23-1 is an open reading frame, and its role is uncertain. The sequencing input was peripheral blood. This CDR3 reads CASSQSRGGVEAFF. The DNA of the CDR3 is TGCGCCAGCAGTCAATCGAGAGGGGGCGTTGAGGCTTTCTTT.